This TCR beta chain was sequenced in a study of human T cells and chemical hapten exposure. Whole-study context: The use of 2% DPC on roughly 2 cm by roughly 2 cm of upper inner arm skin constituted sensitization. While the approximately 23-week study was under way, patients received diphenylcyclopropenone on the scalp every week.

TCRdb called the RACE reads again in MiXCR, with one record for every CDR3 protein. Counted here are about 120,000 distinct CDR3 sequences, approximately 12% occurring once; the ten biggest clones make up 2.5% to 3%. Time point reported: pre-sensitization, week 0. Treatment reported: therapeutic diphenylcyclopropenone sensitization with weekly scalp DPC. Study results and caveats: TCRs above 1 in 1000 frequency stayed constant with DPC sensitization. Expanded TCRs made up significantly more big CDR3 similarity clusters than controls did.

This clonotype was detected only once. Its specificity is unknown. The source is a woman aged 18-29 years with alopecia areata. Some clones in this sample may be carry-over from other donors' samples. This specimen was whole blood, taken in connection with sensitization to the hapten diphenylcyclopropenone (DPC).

CDR3 DNA sequence: TGTGCCAGCAGCAACAGGGGGCTGGGCTATGGCTACACCTTC. The encoded protein is CASSNRGLGYGYTF. The chain has TRBV28 and TRBJ1-2; TRBD1 matches at 9 bases. CDR3 size: 14 residues. J was trimmed by 4 bases and V by 6 bases; bases with no gene match: 6. The germline V gene encodes CDR1 MDHEN and CDR2 SYDVKM.